What follows is one TCR beta chain and its context. Antigen specificity is unknown. The source of the sample is a study of shared clonotypes between healthy human individuals. Turning to the study itself: Plates per donor: three CD4 naive, three CD4 memory, two CD8 naive, one CD8 memory. Study-wide results and limits: Clonotype sharing across four donors was observed for about 5.2% of naive CD4 clonotypes.

The CDR3 has 14 amino acids. The V gene lost 5 bases and the J gene lost 8 bases, with 15 bases spanning the gap. Germline CDR1 is MNHEY and CDR2 is SVGAGI. Original data processing: As immunoSEQ supplied junction-only sequences (without quality scores), filtering differed. TCRdb keeps only in-frame clones here, not all; method: immunoSEQ multiplex PCR. The DNA was the basis for D and trimming; V, J and clone size are from that table. The table has about 2,500,000 clones, around 90% seen once. Input material: naive CD4+ T cells sorted from blood. Noted subset: CD45RA+ positively selected. The TCR sequence derives from a man aged 18 to 30 in good health. The rearrangement joins TRBV6-5 to TRBJ1-4; no firm D call. The CDR3 sequence is CASSVGPLAEKLFF. CDR3 sequence (DNA): TGTGCCAGCAGTGTTGGGCCGCTCGCGGAAAAACTGTTTTTT.